Listed below are T cell receptor beta chains from one sample, sequenced in a study of response to subunit inactivated influenza vaccine. TCRdb passed the RT-PCR reads through MiXCR, listing each CDR3 protein once. The sample carries 700,000 to 900,000 distinct CDR3 sequences, around 20% recorded once. Sequencing used PBMCs from blood, obtained less than 6 days after vaccination. These receptors all come from a man over 45 who received an inactivated influenza vaccine. Both conserved end residues are part of each CDR3. A D gene is named only where the DNA matches it firmly. Size values are once, few and many counts, or a class for expanded clones, and some rows have none.

J gene: TRBJ2-5
clone size: NA
V gene: TRBV29-1
D gene: NA
CDR3 protein: CSVGGRAETQYF
CDR3 DNA: TGCAGCGTTGGTGGGAGAGCGGAGACCCAGTACTTC

J gene: TRBJ2-3
clone size: NA
V gene: TRBV6-2/TRBV6-3
D gene: TRBD1
CDR3 protein: CASSSGTGIVTDTQYF
CDR3 DNA: TGTGCCAGCAGTTCGGGGACAGGGATCGTCACAGATACGCAGTATTTT

J gene: TRBJ1-2
clone size: NA
V gene: TRBV20-1
D gene: NA
CDR3 protein: CSAEGDLSGYTF
CDR3 DNA: TGCAGTGCCGAGGGTGACCTCTCTGGCTACACCTTC

J gene: TRBJ2-7
clone size: NA
V gene: TRBV28
D gene: TRBD2
CDR3 protein: CASSSGVAGGYEQYF
CDR3 DNA: TGTGCCAGCAGTTCTGGGGTAGCGGGAGGGTACGAGCAGTACTTC

J gene: TRBJ2-3
clone size: NA
V gene: TRBV5-1
D gene: NA
CDR3 protein: CASSARGRTDKQYF
CDR3 DNA: TGCGCCAGCAGCGCCAGGGGACGGACAGATAAGCAGTATTTT

J gene: TRBJ2-3
clone size: NA
V gene: TRBV20-1
D gene: TRBD2
CDR3 protein: CSASVGRGAPTDTQYF
CDR3 DNA: TGCAGTGCTAGCGTAGGGCGGGGGGCCCCCACCGATACGCAGTATTTT

J gene: TRBJ2-3
clone size: NA
V gene: TRBV20-1
D gene: NA
CDR3 protein: CSARGAGATHTQYF
CDR3 DNA: TGCAGTGCTAGAGGGGCGGGGGCCACCCATACGCAGTATTTT

J gene: TRBJ1-6
clone size: NA
V gene: TRBV27
D gene: NA
CDR3 protein: CASSSLDSYNSPLHF
CDR3 DNA: TGTGCCAGCAGTTCCCTCGACTCCTATAATTCACCCCTCCACTTT

J gene: TRBJ2-1
clone size: NA
V gene: TRBV3-1
D gene: NA
CDR3 protein: CASSQGRGRGVDEQFF
CDR3 DNA: TGTGCCAGCAGCCAAGGTCGGGGCAGAGGCGTGGATGAGCAGTTCTTC

J gene: TRBJ2-1
clone size: NA
V gene: TRBV11-2
D gene: NA
CDR3 protein: CASSPRQAGNSPYNEQFF
CDR3 DNA: TGTGCCAGCAGCCCCCGCCAGGCCGGGAATAGCCCTTACAATGAGCAGTTCTTC

J gene: TRBJ2-2
clone size: NA
V gene: TRBV11-3
D gene: NA
CDR3 protein: CASSLDQGIWSGELFF
CDR3 DNA: TGTGCCAGCAGCTTAGATCAGGGGATTTGGTCCGGGGAGCTGTTTTTT

J gene: TRBJ2-1
clone size: NA
V gene: TRBV5-6
D gene: NA
CDR3 protein: CASSLYQRGLGSNEQFF
CDR3 DNA: TGTGCCAGCAGCCTCTACCAACGCGGACTGGGCAGCAATGAGCAGTTCTTC

J gene: TRBJ2-3
clone size: NA
V gene: TRBV5-5
D gene: NA
CDR3 protein: CASSLDPVADTQYF
CDR3 DNA: TGTGCCAGCAGCTTGGATCCCGTTGCAGATACGCAGTATTTT

J gene: TRBJ1-1
clone size: few
V gene: TRBV7-9
D gene: TRBD1
CDR3 protein: CASSEGQVNTEAFF
CDR3 DNA: TGTGCCAGCAGCGAGGGACAGGTGAACACTGAAGCTTTCTTT

J gene: TRBJ2-5
clone size: NA
V gene: TRBV7-9
D gene: TRBD2
CDR3 protein: CASSLGAPSGGGETQYF
CDR3 DNA: TGTGCCAGCAGCTTAGGCGCCCCTAGCGGGGGAGGTGAGACCCAGTACTTC

J gene: TRBJ2-3
clone size: NA
V gene: TRBV7-9
D gene: NA
CDR3 protein: CASSQTADLTDTQYF
CDR3 DNA: TGTGCCAGCAGCCAGACGGCGGACCTCACAGATACGCAGTATTTT

J gene: TRBJ2-1
clone size: NA
V gene: TRBV20-1
D gene: TRBD2
CDR3 protein: CSAPTSGGATYNEQFF
CDR3 DNA: TGCAGTGCACCGACTAGCGGGGGGGCCACCTACAATGAGCAGTTCTTC